Detailed here is one T cell receptor (beta chain). No antigen is known for it. The input lacks base qualities; no much larger clone sits a single base away. Sequences SGDLS (CDR1) and YYNGEE (CDR2) are obtained from the germline V gene. Trimming removed 2 bases from V and 3 bases from J, leaving 14 bases between the germline ends. The CDR3 covers 16 residues, taking in both the cysteine and the phenylalanine. The read is trimmed to its CDR3 DNA, 48 bases read in frame from base 1. The record originates from a study of vaccination effects on CD4 cells after COVID-19 (dated by TCRdb to about 2022). Regarding the research as a whole: Participants received two doses of either the BNT162b2 or the mRNA-1273 mRNA SARS-CoV-2 vaccine. SARS-CoV-2 spike-specific CD4+ TCR repertoires were compared before and after mRNA vaccination in COVID-19 convalescent patients and in infection-naive vaccine recipients. A total of roughly 9 COVID-19 convalescent patients and a handful of SARS-CoV-2-naive healthy vaccine recipients were included in the full study. Cultures from other donors in the study were sequenced with the Oncomine TCR Beta short-read assay on an Illumina iSeq 100. The paper's findings and limits, for the study overall: Clones induced by infection and clones induced by vaccination both contracted markedly at late timepoints after vaccination, which fits with T cell responses waning over time. Limitations of the study were the small number of convalescent patients and the absence of early post-infection timepoints. Among healthy vaccine recipients, nearly all vaccine-induced clones were SARS-CoV-2 mono-reactive, and just 1 of 255 was cross-reactive with common cold coronaviruses.

The ViraFEST assay stimulated PBMC with viral peptide pools and then used TCR sequencing to identify antigen-specific CD4+ T cell clonotypes by expansion. After around ten days of culture, CD4+ T cells were isolated with the EasySep CD4+ T cell isolation kit. Negative nucleocapsid antibody results before and after vaccination confirmed that the healthy vaccine recipients had no prior SARS-CoV-2 infection. Each well held some 1.9 million PBMC cultured in IMDM containing around 5.1% human AB serum, about 10 IU/ml IL-2 and gentamicin, along with roughly 10 ug/ml peptides. On days 3 and 7, half of the culture medium was replaced with fresh IL-2-containing medium. Unless noted otherwise, every peptide stimulation condition was cultured in triplicate wells. Using Ficoll-Paque Plus gradient centrifugation, PBMC were separated from whole blood and then either used fresh or cryopreserved at -140C. The spike proteins of SARS-CoV-2 and of the common cold coronaviruses HCoV-NL63, HCoV-OC43 and HCoV-229E were spanned by overlapping peptide pools. The QIAamp micro DNA kit was used to extract genomic DNA from the cultured CD4+ T cells.

To prepare the library, the immunoSEQ multiplex PCR assay was applied. TCR beta CDR3 sequencing was performed on DNA from the cultured, isolated CD4+ T cells. The authors' pipeline ran thus. The analysis removed non-productive TCR sequences, trimmed reads to the CDR3 region, and retained only CDR3s that were 7 or more amino acids long. The MANAFEST web app was used to identify antigen-specific clonotypes by comparing expansion in peptide wells with expansion in reference cultures. To be called positive, a clone needed expansion at FDR<0.05 compared with the reference and with all other wells, an odds ratio greater than 5, and a frequency greater than 0.1% in two replicate wells. Clonotypes significantly expanded in SARS-CoV-2 spike wells and in at least one common cold coronavirus spike condition were defined as cross-reactive. Levenshtein distance calculated with the stringdist R package was used to assess CDR3 similarity, and unrooted trees were constructed with ape in R 3.6.1. TCRdb re-hosts the immuneACCESS table, in-frame sequences only. Its copies lack some clones; in the studies checked, an unresolved V gene accounts for under half of them, and the cause for the rest is not known. That table is the source of V, J and clone size, and D and trimming were worked out from the DNA. The sample contains tens of thousands of clones, over 65% of them found a single time. The top ten clones comprise roughly a tenth of the sample.

This receptor chain uses TRBV9 and TRBJ1-4; TRBD1 could be the D gene, as 5 bases match. The source of this sequence is a human donor who received a COVID-19 vaccine. The source material was CD4+ T cells from PBMCs cultured with HCoV-NL63 spike peptides, sampled before COVID-19 vaccination. The sample's cell subset or site label, in plain terms: HCoV-NL63 spike overlapping peptide pool stimulation. The CDR3 sequence is CASSVGGLGANEKLFF. Read as DNA, the sequence is TGTGCCAGCAGCGTTGGAGGGCTAGGGGCTAATGAAAAACTGTTTTTT.